The TCR beta chain described here comes from a study of blood T cell repertoires in COVID-19. Either two negative PCRs, clearance, or symptom resolution qualified Cohort 3 donors as recovered. Authors' methods: Reference gene primer amplification gave estimated nucleated cell counts. The protocol was immunoSEQ multiplex PCR, while the TCRdb copy is restricted to in-frame clones and leaves out a portion. V and J calls and clone size are copied from that table; D and trimming were computed from the DNA. This sample has about 370,000 clones, with roughly nine tenths found just once. Germline-derived CDR1 and CDR2 are LGHDT and YNNKEL (reference sequence). Trimming stripped 8 bases from V and 6 bases from J, with 13 bases between. The CDR3 totals 13 residues.

The TCR comes from a woman in her twenties or thirties who had recovered from COVID-19. V usage is TRBV3-1 (or the pseudogene TRBV3-2) and J usage is TRBJ2-2; D may be TRBD1 (6 bases). The sample taken for sequencing was PBMCs or T cells enriched from blood (not recorded which). The CDR3 region is CASEGVQAGELFF. In DNA form, the CDR3 reads TGTGCCAGCGAGGGGGTCCAGGCCGGGGAGCTGTTTTTT.